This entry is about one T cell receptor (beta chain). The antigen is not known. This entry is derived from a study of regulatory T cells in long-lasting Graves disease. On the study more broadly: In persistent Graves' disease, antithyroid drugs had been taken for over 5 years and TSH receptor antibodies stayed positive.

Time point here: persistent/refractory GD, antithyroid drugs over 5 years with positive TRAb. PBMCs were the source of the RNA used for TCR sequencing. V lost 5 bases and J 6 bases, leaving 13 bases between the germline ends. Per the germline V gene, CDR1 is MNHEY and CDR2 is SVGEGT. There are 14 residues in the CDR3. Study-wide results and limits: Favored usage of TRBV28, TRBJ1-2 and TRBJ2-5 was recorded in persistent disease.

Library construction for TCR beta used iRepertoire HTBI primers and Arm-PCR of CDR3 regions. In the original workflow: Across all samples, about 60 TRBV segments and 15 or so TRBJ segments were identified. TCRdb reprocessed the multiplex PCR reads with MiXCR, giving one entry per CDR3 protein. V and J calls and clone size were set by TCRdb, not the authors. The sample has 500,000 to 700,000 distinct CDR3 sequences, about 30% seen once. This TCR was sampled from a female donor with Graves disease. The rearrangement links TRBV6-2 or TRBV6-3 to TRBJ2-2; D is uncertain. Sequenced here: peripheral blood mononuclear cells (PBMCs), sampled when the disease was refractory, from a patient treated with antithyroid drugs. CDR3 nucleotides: TGTGCCAGCAGTGCGGCTACTGGGGCCGGGGAGCTGTTTTTT. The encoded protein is CASSAATGAGELFF.